Below, 27 T cell receptor beta chains from the same sample are listed, as sequenced in a study of OX40 agonist ivuxolimab in advanced cancers. Sequenced by immunoSEQ multiplex PCR; TCRdb stores in-frame clones only, minus some. This sample yields tens of thousands of clones, of which about 80% are seen a single time; less than 25% belongs to the top ten. The sequencing here drew on CD4+ or CD8+ T cells sorted from blood, taken in a trial of the OX40 agonist ivuxolimab. These receptors were collected from an adult with an advanced solid tumor such as melanoma, head and neck, liver or kidney cancer.

The chain recombines TRBV28 with TRBJ1-3; D remains ambiguous. V was pared by 7 bases and J by 5 bases, with 15 bases between. Germline-derived CDR1 and CDR2 are MDHEN and SYDVKM. The length of the CDR3 is 14 residues. DNA for the CDR3: TGTGCCAGCAACCAAGCCCCGCCCAGAAACACCATATATTTT. Its protein product is CASNQAPPRNTIYF.

This rearrangement joins TRBV10-2 to TRBJ2-2, with 8 bases identical to TRBD1. V shed 6 bases, J shed 3 bases, and the junction held 6 bases outside the gene matches. CDR1 and CDR2 from the germline V gene are WSHSY and SAAADI. The CDR3 sequence is 15 residues long. CDR3 protein: CASRAGTGDTGELFF. The CDR3 bases are TGCGCCAGCAGGGCCGGGACAGGAGACACCGGGGAGCTGTTTTTT.

The chain uses TRBV11-2 and TRBJ1-3; D is undetermined. V lost 5 bases and J 0 bases, leaving 11 bases between the germline ends. The CDR3 spans 15 residues. Germline assignment: CDR1 SGHAT and CDR2 FQNNGV. The chain's CDR3 is CASSPLRTSGNTIYF. The CDR3 DNA reads TGTGCCAGCAGCCCACTCCGAACCTCTGGAAACACCATATATTTT.

On this clone: As the CDR3 is not closed by the conserved phenylalanine or tryptophan, this likely results from a read error. The chain employs TRBV27 and TRBJ2-7; 10 positions match TRBD1. CDR1 and CDR2 from the germline V gene are MNHEY and SMNVEV (reference sequence). There are 14 residues in the CDR3. V lost 3 bases to trimming and J lost 5 bases; unmatched junction nucleotides: 4. CDR3 in DNA: TGTGCCAGCAGTTTTGGGACAGGGGAGGACGAGCAGTACCTC. Encoded protein: CASSFGTGEDEQYL.

The chain links TRBV28 to TRBJ2-1; TRBD1 matches at 9 bases. The CDR3 totals 16 residues. The V segment lost 7 bases and the J segment 8 bases; nucleotides outside the gene matches: 15. From germline, CDR1 is MDHEN and CDR2 SYDVKM. The CDR3 here is CASMGVPGQGEHEQFF. The CDR3 DNA follows: TGTGCCAGCATGGGAGTGCCGGGACAGGGTGAACATGAGCAGTTCTTC. The full variable domain, with the rest looked up from reference TRBV28 and TRBJ2-1, is DVKVTQSSRYLVKRTGEKVFLECVQDMDHENMFWYRQDPGLGLRLIYFSYDVKMKEKGDIPEGYSVSREKKERFSLILESASTNQTSMYLCASMGVPGQGEHEQFFGPGTRLTVL.

The CDR3 DNA sequence: TGTGCCAGCAGGGGAACTAGCCGCTCCCATAAGGGGGGTCATATTGAGCAGTTCTTC. Residues: CASRGTSRSHKGGHIEQFF. The rearrangement links TRBV7-9 to TRBJ2-1, with D possibly called TRBD1 or TRBD2 (6 bases each). This CDR3 comprises 19 residues. V was clipped by 6 bases and J by 9 bases, with 33 bases between them. Looked up from germline, CDR1 is SEHNR and CDR2 is FQNEAQ (reference sequence).

The chain combines TRBV4-1 with TRBJ2-3; D gene ambiguous. CDR1 is MGHRA, CDR2 YSYEKL, per germline. Trimming cost V 6 bases and J 1 base, with 14 bases left between them. The CDR3 has 15 amino acids. Written as DNA, the CDR3 is TGCGCCAGCAGGACCCGGGTTAACCGCACAGATACGCAGTATTTT. It encodes CASRTRVNRTDTQYF.

This clone has a single count. This chain uses TRBV28 with TRBJ2-4, with a tentative D call TRBD1 (6 bases). This CDR3 comprises 11 residues. The germline V and J ends were trimmed by 6 bases and 6 bases, with 6 bases remaining between them. The V gene's germline CDR1 is MDHEN and CDR2 SYDVKM. The CDR3: CASRDRNIQYF. CDR3 in DNA: TGTGCCAGCAGGGACAGAAACATTCAGTACTTC.

The chain joins TRBV7-8 to TRBJ2-7, with 7 bases identical to TRBD1. This CDR3 is built from 15 residues. The J segment lost 3 bases and the V segment lost 1 base, leaving 6 bases of the junction unmatched. CDR1 is SGHVS, CDR2 FQNEAQ, per germline. The CDR3 DNA reads as TGTGCCAGCAGCTTAGAGGCAGGGGGTGTCTACGAGCAGTACTTC. Translated, it gives CASSLEAGGVYEQYF.

The chain recombines TRBV7-9 with TRBJ2-7, with 7 bases fitting TRBD2. V shed 3 bases and J 5 bases; nucleotides not matched to a gene: 7. Germline V lookup: CDR1 SEHNR, CDR2 FQNEAQ (reference sequence). CDR3 length equals 14 residues. CDR3: CASSFLRGSDEQYF. The CDR3 coding sequence is TGTGCCAGCAGCTTCTTGCGGGGGTCCGACGAGCAGTACTTC.

The gene calls are TRBV2 and TRBJ2-3; possible D gene TRBD2, 6 bases. Between the trimmed V and J ends, which lost 8 bases and 4 bases, there was a span of 10 bases. The CDR3 is 12 amino acids. Germline V gene lookup returns CDR1 SNHLY and CDR2 FYNNEI. Here the CDR3 DNA reads TGTGCCAGCGGCGGGATATCAGATACGCAGTATTTT. This codes for CASGGISDTQYF.

The chain recombines TRBV6-4 with TRBJ2-3; 9 bases align to TRBD2. The CDR3 contains 14 residues. J gave up 4 bases and V 8 bases, and 7 bases lay outside the gene matches. Germline V gene lookup returns CDR1 MRHNA and CDR2 SNTAGT. The CDR3 protein is CASGQRGDSDTQYF. CDR3 DNA sequence: TGTGCCAGCGGGCAGCGGGGGGATTCAGATACGCAGTATTTT.

This clone showed up just a few times. The chain is built from TRBV6-1 and TRBJ1-1; D gene ambiguous. V lost 4 bases and J lost 5, with 20 bases in between. The CDR3 runs 16 residues. CDR1 is MNHNS and CDR2 is SASEGT in the germline V gene. This CDR3 reads CASSASPIGGKTEAFF. CDR3 nucleotides: TGTGCCAGCAGTGCCTCACCAATTGGAGGTAAAACTGAAGCTTTCTTT.

The chain is built from TRBV7-2 and TRBJ1-2; TRBD1 is a possible D gene (6 bases). CDR1 and CDR2 (germline): SGHTA, FQGNSA. Between the trimmed V and J ends, which lost 5 bases and 5 bases, there was a span of 18 bases. This CDR3 has 15 amino acids. The CDR3 region is CASSNRDGRMYGYTF. The CDR3 nucleotides are TGTGCCAGCAGCAACAGGGACGGGCGAATGTATGGCTACACCTTC.

The genes are TRBV2 and TRBJ2-2; D uncertain. The CDR3 is 16 residues long. CDR1 is SNHLY, CDR2 FYNNEI, per germline. V lost 1 base, J lost 6 bases, and 15 bases lay in between. CDR3 amino acids: CASSEVVGPRPGELFF. CDR3 nucleotide sequence: TGTGCCAGCAGTGAAGTTGTTGGACCGAGGCCCGGGGAGCTGTTTTTT.

The rearrangement links TRBV11-2 to TRBJ1-6; 10 positions match TRBD1. The germline V gene encodes CDR1 SGHAT and CDR2 FQNNGV. The V gene end was trimmed by 7 bases and the J gene end by 9 bases; junction bases not matched to a gene: 9. This CDR3 has 15 residues. The CDR3 reads CASIRRDRGTSPLHF. The CDR3 DNA sequence: TGTGCCAGCATCCGCCGGGACAGGGGCACTTCACCCCTCCACTTT.

The CDR3 DNA follows: TGTGCCAGCAGCAAGACTAGCGGGGGAAACACCGGGGAGCTGTTTTTT. This encodes CASSKTSGGNTGELFF. This chain links TRBV7-3 with TRBJ2-2, with 12 nucleotides matching TRBD2. The CDR3 has 16 amino acids. CDR1 and CDR2 (germline): SGHTA, FQGTGA. The J segment lost 2 bases and the V segment lost 5 bases, leaving 3 bases of the junction unmatched.

This clone was observed a handful of times. The chain uses TRBV5-4 and TRBJ2-3, with TRBD2 as a possible D gene (5 bases). The V gene's germline CDR1 is SGHNT and CDR2 YYREEE (reference sequence). Trimming stripped 6 bases from V and 3 bases from J, with 14 bases between. The CDR3 covers 14 residues. The DNA for the CDR3 is TGTGCCAGCATGAGTGCCGGAGGTACAGATACGCAGTATTTT. It translates to CASMSAGGTDTQYF.

The chain is built from TRBV7-9 and TRBJ2-3, with 8 bases aligning to TRBD2. V shed 1 base and J 6 bases; nucleotides not matched to a gene: 9. Germline loops: CDR1 SEHNR, CDR2 FQNEAQ (reference sequence). This CDR3 is 16 amino acids long. CDR3 sequence reads: CASSLVSGSEVDTQYF. In nucleotides, the CDR3 is TGTGCCAGCAGCTTAGTCAGCGGGAGTGAGGTTGATACGCAGTATTTT.

The chain recombines TRBV7-6 with TRBJ1-1; maybe TRBD1 (6 bases). Trimming pared 5 bases from V and 6 bases from J, leaving 10 bases between. This CDR3 has 12 amino acids. Germline V gene lookup returns CDR1 SGHVS and CDR2 FNYEAQ. The CDR3 loop is CASSATGSEAFF. The CDR3 DNA reads TGTGCCAGCAGCGCGACAGGATCTGAAGCTTTCTTT. The full variable domain, rest sourced from reference TRBV7-6 and TRBJ1-1, is GAGVSQSPRYKVTKRGQDVALRCDPISGHVSLYWYRQALGQGPEFLTYFNYEAQQDKSGLPNDRFSAERPEGSISTLTIQRTEQRDSAMYRCASSATGSEAFFGQGTRLTVV.

The V call is TRBV5-1, the J call TRBJ1-3; no firm D call. CDR3 length: 14 amino acids. Germline CDR1 and CDR2: SGHRS and YFSETQ. Trimming pared 0 bases from V and 4 bases from J, leaving 8 bases between. CDR3 bases: TGCGCCAGCAGCTTGGAGGCGGCCGGAAACACCATATATTTT. Its translation is CASSLEAAGNTIYF.

The V gene is TRBV30, the J gene TRBJ1-1; weak D call: TRBD1 (5 bases). This CDR3 contains 11 residues. V was shortened by 3 bases and J by 13 bases, with 15 bases between the two germline ends. In germline, CDR1 is GTSNPN, CDR2 SVGIG (reference sequence). CDR3 sequence: CAWRLRVSVFF. CDR3 nucleotide sequence: TGTGCCTGGAGGCTCAGGGTTAGCGTTTTCTTT.

The chain is built from TRBV5-1 and TRBJ2-2, with 12 bases identical to TRBD1. The trim removed 2 bases at V and 0 bases at J, leaving 17 bases unmatched. The germline V gene has CDR1 SGHRS and CDR2 YFSETQ. The CDR3 totals 22 residues. The CDR3 coding sequence is TGCGCCAGCAGCTTCCGGGACAGGGGGCGCAGCGGAGATAAAGCGAACACCGGGGAGCTGTTTTTT. This encodes CASSFRDRGRSGDKANTGELFF.

The genes are TRBV7-9 and TRBJ1-2; 9 nucleotides agree with TRBD1. Per the germline V gene, CDR1 is SEHNR and CDR2 is FQNEAQ (reference sequence). Unmatched junction bases numbered 10, after V lost 4 bases and J lost 4 bases. The length of the CDR3 is 16 residues. The CDR3 sequence: CASSSLGGQGTYGYTF. The CDR3 DNA sequence: TGTGCCAGCAGCTCGCTGGGGGGACAGGGCACCTATGGCTACACCTTC. Using reference TRBV7-9 and TRBJ1-2 for the parts outside the CDR3, the full variable domain is DTGVSQNPRHKITKRGQNVTFRCDPISEHNRLYWYRQTLGQGPEFLTYFQNEAQLEKSRLLSDRFSAERPKGSFSTLEIQRTEQGDSAMYLCASSSLGGQGTYGYTFGSGTRLTVV.

This chain joins TRBV6-5 and TRBJ1-5; D unclear. CDR1 and CDR2 from the germline V gene are MNHEY and SVGAGI. The V gene lost 6 bases and the J gene lost 3 bases, with 9 bases spanning the gap. The CDR3 covers 13 residues. CDR3 in amino acids: CASRIHPNQPQHF. DNA of the CDR3: TGTGCCAGCAGAATACATCCCAATCAGCCCCAGCATTTT.

CDR3 in amino acids: CASSPGSTNEKLFF. The CDR3 nucleotides are TGTGCCAGCAGCCCGGGTTCAACTAATGAAAAACTGTTTTTT. This chain connects TRBV28 to TRBJ1-4; unclear D gene. From germline, CDR1 is MDHEN and CDR2 SYDVKM. The CDR3 totals 14 residues. The germline V and J ends were trimmed by 6 bases and 0 bases, with 8 bases remaining between them.

The CDR3 region has the DNA TGTGCCAGCAGCGTTCAACGGGGACAGGGTTCTGGGGCCAACGTCCTGACTTTC. Translating it yields CASSVQRGQGSGANVLTF. This chain connects TRBV9 to TRBJ2-6, with 9 bases identical to TRBD1. In germline, CDR1 is SGDLS, CDR2 YYNGEE. The CDR3 totals 18 residues. V gave up 2 bases and J gave up 1 base; unmatched junction bases: 7.